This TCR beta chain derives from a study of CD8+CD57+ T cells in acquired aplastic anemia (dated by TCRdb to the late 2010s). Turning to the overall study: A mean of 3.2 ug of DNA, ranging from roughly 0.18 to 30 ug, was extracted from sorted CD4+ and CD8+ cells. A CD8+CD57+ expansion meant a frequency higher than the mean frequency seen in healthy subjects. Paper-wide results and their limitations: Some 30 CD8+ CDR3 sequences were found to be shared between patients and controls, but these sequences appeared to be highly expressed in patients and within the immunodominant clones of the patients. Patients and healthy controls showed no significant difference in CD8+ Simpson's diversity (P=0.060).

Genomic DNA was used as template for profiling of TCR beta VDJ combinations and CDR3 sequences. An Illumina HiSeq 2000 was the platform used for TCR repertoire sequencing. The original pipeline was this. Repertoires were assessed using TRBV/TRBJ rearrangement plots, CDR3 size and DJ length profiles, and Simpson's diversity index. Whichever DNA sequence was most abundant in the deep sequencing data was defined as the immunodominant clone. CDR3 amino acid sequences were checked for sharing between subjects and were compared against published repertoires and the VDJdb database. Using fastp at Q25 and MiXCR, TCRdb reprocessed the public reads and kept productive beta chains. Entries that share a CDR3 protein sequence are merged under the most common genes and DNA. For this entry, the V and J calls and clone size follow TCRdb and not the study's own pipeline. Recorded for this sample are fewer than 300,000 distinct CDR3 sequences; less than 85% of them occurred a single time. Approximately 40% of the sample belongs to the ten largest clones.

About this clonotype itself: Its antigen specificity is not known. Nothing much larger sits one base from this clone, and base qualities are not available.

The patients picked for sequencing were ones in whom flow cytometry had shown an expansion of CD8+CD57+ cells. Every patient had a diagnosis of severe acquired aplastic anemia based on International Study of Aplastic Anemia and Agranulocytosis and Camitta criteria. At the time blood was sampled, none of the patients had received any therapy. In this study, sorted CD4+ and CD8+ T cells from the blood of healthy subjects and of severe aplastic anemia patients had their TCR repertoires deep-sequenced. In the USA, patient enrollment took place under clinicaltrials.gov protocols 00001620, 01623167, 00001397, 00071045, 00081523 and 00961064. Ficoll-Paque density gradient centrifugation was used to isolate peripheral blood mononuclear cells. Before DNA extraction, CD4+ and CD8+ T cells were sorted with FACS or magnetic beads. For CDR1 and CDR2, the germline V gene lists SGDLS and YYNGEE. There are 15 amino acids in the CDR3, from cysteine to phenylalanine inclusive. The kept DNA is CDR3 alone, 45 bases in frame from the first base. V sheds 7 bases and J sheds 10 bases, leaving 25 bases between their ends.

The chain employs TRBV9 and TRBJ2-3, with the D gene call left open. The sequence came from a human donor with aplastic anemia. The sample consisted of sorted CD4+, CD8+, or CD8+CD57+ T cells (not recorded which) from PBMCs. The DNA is TGTGCCAGCGGAGTAGGTGGGAACATCCAGGATTCGCAGTATTTT. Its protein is CASGVGGNIQDSQYF.